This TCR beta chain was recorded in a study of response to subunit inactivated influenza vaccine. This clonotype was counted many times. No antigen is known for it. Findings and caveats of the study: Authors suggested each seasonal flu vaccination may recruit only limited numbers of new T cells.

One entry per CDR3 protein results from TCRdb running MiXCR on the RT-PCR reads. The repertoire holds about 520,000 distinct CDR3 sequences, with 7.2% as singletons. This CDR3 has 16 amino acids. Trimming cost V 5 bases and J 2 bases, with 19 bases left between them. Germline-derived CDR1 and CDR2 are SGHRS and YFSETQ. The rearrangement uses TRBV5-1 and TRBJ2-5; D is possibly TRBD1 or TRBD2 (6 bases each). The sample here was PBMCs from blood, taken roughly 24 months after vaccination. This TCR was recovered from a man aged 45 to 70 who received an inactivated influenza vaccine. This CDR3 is CASRTRGGQNQETQYF. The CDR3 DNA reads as TGCGCCAGCAGGACGCGGGGTGGACAGAATCAAGAGACCCAGTACTTC.